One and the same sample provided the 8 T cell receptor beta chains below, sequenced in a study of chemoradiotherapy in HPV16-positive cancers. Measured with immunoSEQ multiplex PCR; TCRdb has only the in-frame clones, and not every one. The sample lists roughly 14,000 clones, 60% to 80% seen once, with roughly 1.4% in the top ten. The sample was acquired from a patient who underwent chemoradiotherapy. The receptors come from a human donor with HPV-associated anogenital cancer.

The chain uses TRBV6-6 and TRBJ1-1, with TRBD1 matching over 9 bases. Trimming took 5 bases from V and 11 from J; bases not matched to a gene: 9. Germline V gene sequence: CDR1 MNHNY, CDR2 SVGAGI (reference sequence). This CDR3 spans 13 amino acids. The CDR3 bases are TGTGCCAGCAGTGCCGGGACAGGGAGTTACGCTTTCTTT. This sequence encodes CASSAGTGSYAFF.

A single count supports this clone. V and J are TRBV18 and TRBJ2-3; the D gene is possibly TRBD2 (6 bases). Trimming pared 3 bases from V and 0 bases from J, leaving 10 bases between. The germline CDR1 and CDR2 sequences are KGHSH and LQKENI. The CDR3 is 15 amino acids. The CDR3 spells CASSPDGGSTDTQYF. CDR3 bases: TGTGCCAGCTCACCCGACGGAGGGAGCACAGATACGCAGTATTTT.

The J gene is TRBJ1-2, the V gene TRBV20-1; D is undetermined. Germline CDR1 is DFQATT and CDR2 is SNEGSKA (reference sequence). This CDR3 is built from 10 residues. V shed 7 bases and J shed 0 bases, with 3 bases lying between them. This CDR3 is CSVPNYGYTF. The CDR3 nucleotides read TGCAGTGTACCTAACTATGGCTACACCTTC.

CDR3 residues: CASSFKRGLAVANEQFF. CDR3 nucleotides: TGTGCCAGCAGCTTTAAGCGGGGCCTAGCTGTGGCAAATGAGCAGTTCTTC. The V and J genes are TRBV5-4 and TRBJ2-1, with 7 bases matching TRBD2. After removal of 2 bases from V and 7 bases from J, the junction contained 15 bases not matched to a gene. The CDR3 is 17 residues long. Germline loops: CDR1 SGHNT, CDR2 YYREEE (reference sequence).

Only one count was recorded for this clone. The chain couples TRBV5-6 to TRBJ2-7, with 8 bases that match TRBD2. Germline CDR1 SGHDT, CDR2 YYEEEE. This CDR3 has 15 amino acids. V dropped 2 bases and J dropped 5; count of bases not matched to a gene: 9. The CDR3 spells CASSFRTSLTHEQYF. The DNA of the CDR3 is TGTGCCAGCAGCTTTAGGACTAGCCTAACCCACGAGCAGTACTTC.

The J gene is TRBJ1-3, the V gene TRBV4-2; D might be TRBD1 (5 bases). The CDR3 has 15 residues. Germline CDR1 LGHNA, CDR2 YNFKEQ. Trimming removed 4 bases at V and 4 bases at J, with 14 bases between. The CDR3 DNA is TGTGCCAGCAGCCCTCAGGGCCTTAAGGGAAACACCATATATTTT. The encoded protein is CASSPQGLKGNTIYF.

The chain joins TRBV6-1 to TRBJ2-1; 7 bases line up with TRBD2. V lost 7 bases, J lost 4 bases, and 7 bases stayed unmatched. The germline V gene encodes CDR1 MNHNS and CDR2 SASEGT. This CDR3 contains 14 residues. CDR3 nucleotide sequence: TGTGCCAGCACCCGAGCGGGGCCGTACAATGAGCAGTTCTTC. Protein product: CASTRAGPYNEQFF.

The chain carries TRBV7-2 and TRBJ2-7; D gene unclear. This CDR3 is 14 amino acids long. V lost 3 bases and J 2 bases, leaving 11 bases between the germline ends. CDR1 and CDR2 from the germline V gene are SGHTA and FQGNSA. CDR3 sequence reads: CASSFPGATYEQYF. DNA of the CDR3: TGTGCCAGCAGCTTCCCAGGTGCCACCTACGAGCAGTACTTC. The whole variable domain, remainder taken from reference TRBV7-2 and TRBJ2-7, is GAGVSQSPSNKVTEKGKDVELRCDPISGHTALYWYRQSLGQGLEFLIYFQGNSAPDKSGLPSDRFSAERTGGSVSTLTIQRTQQEDSAVYLCASSFPGATYEQYFGPGTRLTVT.